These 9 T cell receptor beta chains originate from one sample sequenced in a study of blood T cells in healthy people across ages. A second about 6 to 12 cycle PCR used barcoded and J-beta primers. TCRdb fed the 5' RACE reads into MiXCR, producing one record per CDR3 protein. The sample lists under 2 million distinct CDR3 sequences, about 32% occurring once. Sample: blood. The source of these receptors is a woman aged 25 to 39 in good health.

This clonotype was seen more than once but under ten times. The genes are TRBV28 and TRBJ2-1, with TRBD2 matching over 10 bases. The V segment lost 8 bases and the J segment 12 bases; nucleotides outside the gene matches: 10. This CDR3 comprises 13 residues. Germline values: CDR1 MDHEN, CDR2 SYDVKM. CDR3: CASGTSAPVGQFF. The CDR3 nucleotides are TGTGCCAGCGGGACTAGCGCCCCAGTGGGGCAGTTCTTC. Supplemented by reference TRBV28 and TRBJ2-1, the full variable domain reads DVKVTQSSRYLVKRTGEKVFLECVQDMDHENMFWYRQDPGLGLRLIYFSYDVKMKEKGDIPEGYSVSREKKERFSLILESASTNQTSMYLCASGTSAPVGQFFGPGTRLTVL.

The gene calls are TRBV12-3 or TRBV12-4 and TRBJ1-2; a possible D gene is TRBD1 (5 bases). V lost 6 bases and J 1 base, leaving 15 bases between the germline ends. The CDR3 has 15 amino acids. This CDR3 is CASRDTGAINYGYTF. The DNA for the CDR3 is TGTGCCAGCAGGGACACTGGAGCGATTAACTATGGCTACACCTTC.

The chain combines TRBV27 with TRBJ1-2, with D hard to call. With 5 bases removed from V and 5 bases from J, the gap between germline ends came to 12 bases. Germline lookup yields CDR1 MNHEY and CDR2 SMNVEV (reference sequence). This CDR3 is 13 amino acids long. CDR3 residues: CASSPTAGYGYTF. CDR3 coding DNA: TGTGCCAGCAGTCCGACCGCCGGTTATGGCTACACCTTC.

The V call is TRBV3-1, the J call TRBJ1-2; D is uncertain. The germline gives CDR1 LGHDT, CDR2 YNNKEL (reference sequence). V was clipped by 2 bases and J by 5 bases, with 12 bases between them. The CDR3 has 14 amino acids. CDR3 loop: CASSQRRRFYGYTF. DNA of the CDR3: TGTGCCAGCAGCCAACGAAGGCGTTTTTATGGCTACACCTTC.

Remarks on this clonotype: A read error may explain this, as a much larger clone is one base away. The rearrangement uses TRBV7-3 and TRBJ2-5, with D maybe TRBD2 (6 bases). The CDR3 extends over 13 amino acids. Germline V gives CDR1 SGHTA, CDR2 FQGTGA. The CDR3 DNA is TGTGTCAGCAGCCGGGGAGGCGGGGAGACCCAGTACTTC. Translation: CVSSRGGGETQYF.

The CDR3 is CASGPRKKPGQAMGKNIQYF. The DNA for the CDR3 is TGTGCCAGCGGCCCCAGAAAAAAGCCGGGACAGGCGATGGGCAAAAACATTCAGTACTTC. The V gene is TRBV7-3, the J gene TRBJ2-4, with 8 bases fitting TRBD1. The CDR3 has 20 amino acids. V trimming: 8 bases; J trimming: 3 bases; junction bases outside the gene matches: 24. In germline, CDR1 is SGHTA, CDR2 FQGTGA.

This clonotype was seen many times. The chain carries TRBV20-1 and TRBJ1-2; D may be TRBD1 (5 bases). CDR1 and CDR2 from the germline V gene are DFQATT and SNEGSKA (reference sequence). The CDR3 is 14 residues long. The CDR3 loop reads CRAPDSSRSYGYTF. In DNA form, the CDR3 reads TGCAGGGCCCCAGACAGCTCAAGGTCCTATGGCTACACCTTC.

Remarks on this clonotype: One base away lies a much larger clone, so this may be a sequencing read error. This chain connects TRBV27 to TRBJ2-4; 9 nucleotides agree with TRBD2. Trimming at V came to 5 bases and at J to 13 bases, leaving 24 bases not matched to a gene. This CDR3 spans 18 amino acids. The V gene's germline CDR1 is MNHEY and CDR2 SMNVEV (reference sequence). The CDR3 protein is CASSPLGSGSALGGMQYF. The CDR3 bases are TGTGCCAGCAGTCCCCTCGGTAGCGGGAGTGCCCTAGGGGGCATGCAGTACTTC.

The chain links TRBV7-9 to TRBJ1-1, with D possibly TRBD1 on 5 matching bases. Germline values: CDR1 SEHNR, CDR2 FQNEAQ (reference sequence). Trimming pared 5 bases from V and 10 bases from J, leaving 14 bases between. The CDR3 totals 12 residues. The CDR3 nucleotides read TGTGCCAGCAGCCGCACTGGGACCGGAGCTTTCTTT. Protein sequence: CASSRTGTGAFF.